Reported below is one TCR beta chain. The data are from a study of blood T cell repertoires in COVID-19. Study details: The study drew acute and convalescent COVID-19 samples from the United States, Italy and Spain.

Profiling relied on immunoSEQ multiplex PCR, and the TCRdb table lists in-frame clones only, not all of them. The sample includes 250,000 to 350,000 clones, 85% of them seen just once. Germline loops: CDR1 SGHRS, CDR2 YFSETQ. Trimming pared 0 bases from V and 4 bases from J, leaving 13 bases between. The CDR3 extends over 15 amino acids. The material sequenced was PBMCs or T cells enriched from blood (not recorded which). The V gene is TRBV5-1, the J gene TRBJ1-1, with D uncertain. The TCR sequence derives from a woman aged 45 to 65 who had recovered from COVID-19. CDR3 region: CASSLGPGSSTEAFF. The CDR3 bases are TGCGCCAGCAGCTTGGGTCCAGGCAGCTCCACTGAAGCTTTCTTT.